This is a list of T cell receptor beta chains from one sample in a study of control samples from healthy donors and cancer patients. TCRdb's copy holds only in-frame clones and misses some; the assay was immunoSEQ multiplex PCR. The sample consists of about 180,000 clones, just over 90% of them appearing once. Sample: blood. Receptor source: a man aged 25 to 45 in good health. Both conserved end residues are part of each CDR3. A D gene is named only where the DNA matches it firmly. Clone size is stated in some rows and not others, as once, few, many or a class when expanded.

CDR3 protein: CSATRTGELFF; CDR3 DNA: TGCAGTGCTACCAGGACCGGGGAGCTGTTTTTT; V gene: TRBV20-1; CDR3 length: 11; J gene: TRBJ2-2; D gene: NA; clone size: NA
CDR3 protein: CASSVAGFGNTIYF; CDR3 DNA: TGTGCCAGCAGCGTAGCAGGGTTTGGAAACACCATATATTTT; V gene: TRBV9; CDR3 length: 14; J gene: TRBJ1-3; D gene: NA; clone size: NA
CDR3 protein: CAWSPGWDRGNTEAFF; CDR3 DNA: TGTGCCTGGAGCCCTGGCTGGGACAGGGGGAACACTGAAGCTTTCTTT; V gene: TRBV30; CDR3 length: 16; J gene: TRBJ1-1; D gene: TRBD1; clone size: NA
CDR3 protein: CASSLPGLADNEQFF; CDR3 DNA: TGTGCCAGCAGCCTTCCGGGACTAGCGGACAATGAGCAGTTCTTC; V gene: TRBV3-1/TRBV3-2; CDR3 length: 15; J gene: TRBJ2-1; D gene: TRBD2; clone size: NA
CDR3 protein: CASSRGLGDEKLFF; CDR3 DNA: TGTGCCAGCAGCCGCGGATTAGGGGATGAAAAACTGTTTTTT; V gene: TRBV6-2/TRBV6-3; CDR3 length: 14; J gene: TRBJ1-4; D gene: NA; clone size: once
CDR3 protein: CSAGQNEAFF; CDR3 DNA: TGCAGCGCAGGACAGAATGAAGCTTTCTTT; V gene: TRBV29-1; CDR3 length: 10; J gene: TRBJ1-1; D gene: NA; clone size: NA
CDR3 protein: CASSLAAPAPQFF; CDR3 DNA: TGTGCCAGCAGCTTAGCGGCCCCCGCCCCGCAGTTCTTC; V gene: TRBV11-2; CDR3 length: 13; J gene: TRBJ2-1; D gene: NA; clone size: NA
CDR3 protein: CATSRISGRDSSYNSPLHF; CDR3 DNA: TGTGCCACCAGCAGAATAAGCGGCAGGGATAGTAGTTATAATTCACCCCTCCACTTT; V gene: TRBV15; CDR3 length: 19; J gene: TRBJ1-6; D gene: NA; clone size: NA
CDR3 protein: CASSSTGTSQETQYF; CDR3 DNA: TGTGCCAGCAGCTCGACCGGGACTAGCCAAGAGACCCAGTACTTC; V gene: TRBV11-1; CDR3 length: 15; J gene: TRBJ2-5; D gene: TRBD2; clone size: NA
CDR3 protein: CASIGQGQETQYF; CDR3 DNA: TGTGCCAGCATCGGACAGGGCCAAGAGACCCAGTACTTC; V gene: TRBV27; CDR3 length: 13; J gene: TRBJ2-5; D gene: TRBD1; clone size: NA
CDR3 protein: CASSYPWGEAGNTIYF; CDR3 DNA: TGTGCCAGCAGTTACCCCTGGGGGGAGGCTGGAAACACCATATATTTT; V gene: TRBV6-6; CDR3 length: 16; J gene: TRBJ1-3; D gene: NA; clone size: NA
CDR3 protein: CASSLLAEGEWETQYF; CDR3 DNA: TGTGCCAGCAGTTTATTGGCGGAGGGGGAGTGGGAGACCCAGTACTTC; V gene: TRBV28; CDR3 length: 16; J gene: TRBJ2-5; D gene: NA; clone size: NA
CDR3 protein: CASSEQGFGNQPQHF; CDR3 DNA: TGTGCCAGCAGTGAACAGGGTTTCGGCAATCAGCCCCAGCATTTT; V gene: TRBV6-1; CDR3 length: 15; J gene: TRBJ1-5; D gene: NA; clone size: NA
CDR3 protein: CASGLGTDNSPLHF; CDR3 DNA: TGTGCTAGTGGTTTAGGTACAGATAATTCACCCCTCCACTTT; V gene: TRBV12-5; CDR3 length: 14; J gene: TRBJ1-6; D gene: NA; clone size: NA